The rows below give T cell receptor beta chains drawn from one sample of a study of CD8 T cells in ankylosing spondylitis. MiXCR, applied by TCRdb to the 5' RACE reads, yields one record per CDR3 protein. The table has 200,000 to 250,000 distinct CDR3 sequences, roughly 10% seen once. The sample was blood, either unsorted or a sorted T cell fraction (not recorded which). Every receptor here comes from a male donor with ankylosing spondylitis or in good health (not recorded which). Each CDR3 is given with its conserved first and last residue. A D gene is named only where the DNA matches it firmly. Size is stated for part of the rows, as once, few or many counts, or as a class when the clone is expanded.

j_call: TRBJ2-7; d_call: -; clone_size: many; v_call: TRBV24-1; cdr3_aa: CATSDGRHKYF; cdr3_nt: TGTGCCACCAGTGATGGGCGGCACAAGTACTTC
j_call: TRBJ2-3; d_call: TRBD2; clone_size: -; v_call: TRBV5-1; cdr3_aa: CASSLLAGVADTQYF; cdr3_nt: TGCGCCAGCAGCTTGTTGGCGGGGGTCGCAGATACGCAGTATTTT
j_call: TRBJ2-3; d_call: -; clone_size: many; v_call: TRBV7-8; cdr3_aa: CASSLEMTGVTDTQYF; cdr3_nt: TGTGCCAGCAGCTTAGAAATGACAGGAGTCACAGATACGCAGTATTTT
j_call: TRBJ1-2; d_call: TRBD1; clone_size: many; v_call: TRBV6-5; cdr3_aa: CASSYGRGDYGYTF; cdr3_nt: TGTGCCAGCAGTTACGGCAGGGGGGACTATGGCTACACCTTC
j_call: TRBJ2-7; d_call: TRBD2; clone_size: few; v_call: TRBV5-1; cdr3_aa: CASSIGLAGPEQYF; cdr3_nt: TGCGCCAGCAGCATAGGACTAGCGGGACCAGAGCAGTACTTC
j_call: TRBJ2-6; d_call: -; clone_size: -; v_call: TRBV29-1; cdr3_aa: CSVEDPGTGANVLTF; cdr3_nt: TGCAGCGTTGAAGATCCTGGTACTGGGGCCAACGTCCTGACTTTC
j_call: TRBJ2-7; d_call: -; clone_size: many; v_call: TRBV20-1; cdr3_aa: CSARRGAYEQYF; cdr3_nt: TGCAGTGCTAGAAGAGGGGCCTACGAGCAGTACTTC
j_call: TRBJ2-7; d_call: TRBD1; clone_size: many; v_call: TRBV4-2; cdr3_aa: CASSQVQGESYEQYF; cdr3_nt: TGTGCCAGCAGCCAAGTGCAGGGGGAATCCTACGAGCAGTACTTC
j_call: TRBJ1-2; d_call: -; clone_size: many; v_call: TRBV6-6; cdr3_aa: CASSYSEGDGYTF; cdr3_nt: TGTGCCAGCAGTTACTCCGAAGGGGATGGCTACACCTTC
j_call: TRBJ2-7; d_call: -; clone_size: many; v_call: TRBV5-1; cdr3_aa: CASSLDWSGFYEQYF; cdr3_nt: TGCGCCAGCAGCTTGGACTGGAGCGGATTCTACGAGCAGTACTTC
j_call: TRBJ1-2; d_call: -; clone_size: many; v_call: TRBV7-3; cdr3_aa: CASSLYPSRVEGYTF; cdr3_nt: TGTGCCAGCAGCTTGTACCCCAGCAGGGTAGAGGGCTACACCTTC
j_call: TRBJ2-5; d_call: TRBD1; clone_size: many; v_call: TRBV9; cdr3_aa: CASSARTGLGETQYF; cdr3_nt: TGTGCCAGCAGCGCTAGGACAGGGTTGGGAGAGACCCAGTACTTC
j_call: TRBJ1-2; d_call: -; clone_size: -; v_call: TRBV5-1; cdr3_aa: CASSKATGNYGYTF; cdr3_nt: TGCGCCAGCAGTAAAGCAACAGGGAACTATGGCTACACCTTC
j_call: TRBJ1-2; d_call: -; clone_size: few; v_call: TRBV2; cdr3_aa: CASRRGSLDYGYTF; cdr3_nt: TGTGCCAGCCGGCGGGGGTCTCTTGACTATGGCTACACCTTC
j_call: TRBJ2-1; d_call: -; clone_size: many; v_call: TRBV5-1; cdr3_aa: CASSLGWGDTRNEQFF; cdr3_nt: TGCGCCAGCAGCTTGGGGTGGGGGGACACTCGTAATGAGCAGTTCTTC
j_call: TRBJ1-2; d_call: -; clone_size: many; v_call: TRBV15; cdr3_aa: CATSRSQDYYGYTF; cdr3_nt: TGTGCCACCAGCAGAAGTCAGGACTACTATGGCTACACCTTC
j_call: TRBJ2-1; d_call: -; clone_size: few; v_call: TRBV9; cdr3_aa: CASSDNRETYNEQFF; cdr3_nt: TGTGCCAGCAGCGACAACAGGGAAACCTACAATGAGCAGTTCTTC
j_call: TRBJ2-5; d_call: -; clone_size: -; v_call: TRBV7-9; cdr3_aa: CASSLRDDPETQYF; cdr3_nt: TGTGCCAGCAGCTTACGGGACGACCCAGAGACCCAGTACTTC
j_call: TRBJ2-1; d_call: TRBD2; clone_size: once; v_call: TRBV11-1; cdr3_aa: CASSFRLAGGSSYNEQFF; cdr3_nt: TGTGCCAGCAGCTTTCGACTAGCGGGGGGTAGCTCCTACAATGAGCAGTTCTTC
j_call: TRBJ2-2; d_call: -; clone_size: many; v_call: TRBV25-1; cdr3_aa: CASSPQANTGELFF; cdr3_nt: TGTGCCAGCAGTCCTCAGGCGAACACCGGGGAGCTGTTTTTT